Listed below are T cell receptor beta chains from one sample, sequenced in a study of blood T cell repertoires in COVID-19. Assay used: immunoSEQ multiplex PCR; TCRdb lists only in-frame clones, some missing. The sample yields 300,000 to 400,000 clones, approximately 86% seen once. Sequenced material: peripheral blood. The origin of the receptors is a young man with COVID-19, enrolled during active disease. Both conserved end residues are trimmed from each CDR3. Fields, in order: D gene, V gene, J gene, CDR3 protein. The D gene is left open where the match is weak.

D gene: NA
V gene: TRBV7-3
J gene: TRBJ2-7
CDR3 protein: ASSSFQGYEQY

D gene: TRBD1
V gene: TRBV28
J gene: TRBJ2-7
CDR3 protein: TTGTGASEQY

D gene: TRBD1
V gene: TRBV5-1
J gene: TRBJ1-2
CDR3 protein: ASSLSKFPGQGYDGYT

D gene: NA
V gene: TRBV28
J gene: TRBJ1-2
CDR3 protein: ASLAFDRNYGYT

D gene: NA
V gene: TRBV9
J gene: TRBJ2-2
CDR3 protein: ASSAQGGTTLGGELF

D gene: NA
V gene: TRBV7-8
J gene: TRBJ2-1
CDR3 protein: ASSLADRGSYNEQF

D gene: TRBD1
V gene: TRBV11-2
J gene: TRBJ1-2
CDR3 protein: ASSLSPSGTGGLYGYT

D gene: NA
V gene: TRBV19
J gene: TRBJ2-1
CDR3 protein: ASSLMGGPPYNEQF

D gene: NA
V gene: TRBV19
J gene: TRBJ2-2
CDR3 protein: ASSMTVNTGELF

D gene: NA
V gene: TRBV7-2
J gene: TRBJ2-2
CDR3 protein: ASSRSPSSYTGELF

D gene: TRBD1
V gene: TRBV11-2
J gene: TRBJ1-4
CDR3 protein: ASSLDRGREKLF

D gene: TRBD1
V gene: TRBV4-3
J gene: TRBJ2-1
CDR3 protein: ASSQDLDRGDNEQF

D gene: TRBD1
V gene: TRBV19
J gene: TRBJ2-7
CDR3 protein: ASSLGRFGQGAKSYEQY

D gene: NA
V gene: TRBV7-3
J gene: TRBJ1-1
CDR3 protein: ASSLRGDTEAF

D gene: NA
V gene: TRBV6-5
J gene: TRBJ1-1
CDR3 protein: ASTKGHFGTEAF

D gene: NA
V gene: TRBV6-5
J gene: TRBJ2-1
CDR3 protein: ASSYGGAGNEQF

D gene: TRBD2
V gene: TRBV5-5
J gene: TRBJ2-3
CDR3 protein: ASSFRLARFTDTQY

D gene: TRBD1
V gene: TRBV11-2
J gene: TRBJ1-2
CDR3 protein: ASSSTGARGYT

D gene: TRBD2
V gene: TRBV19
J gene: TRBJ2-1
CDR3 protein: ASSISASGRAYNEQF

D gene: TRBD2
V gene: TRBV11-3
J gene: TRBJ2-7
CDR3 protein: ASSLNGGGYEQY

D gene: NA
V gene: TRBV5-1
J gene: TRBJ2-5
CDR3 protein: ASSSSAPTETQY

D gene: TRBD1
V gene: TRBV7-9
J gene: TRBJ1-1
CDR3 protein: ASSLGLTGGTEAF

D gene: TRBD1
V gene: TRBV7-6
J gene: TRBJ2-5
CDR3 protein: ASSLGTGDLETQY

D gene: NA
V gene: TRBV11-3
J gene: TRBJ2-1
CDR3 protein: ASSYIDSNEQF

D gene: NA
V gene: TRBV2
J gene: TRBJ2-7
CDR3 protein: ASSVRDEQY

D gene: TRBD1
V gene: TRBV5-1
J gene: TRBJ1-1
CDR3 protein: ASSSRDSSEAF

D gene: NA
V gene: TRBV12-3/TRBV12-4
J gene: TRBJ2-5
CDR3 protein: ASSLMREETQY

D gene: TRBD1
V gene: TRBV7-9
J gene: TRBJ1-6
CDR3 protein: ASKAGGQGRSPLH

D gene: NA
V gene: TRBV2
J gene: TRBJ2-2
CDR3 protein: ASTDRRNTGELF

D gene: TRBD1
V gene: TRBV9
J gene: TRBJ2-3
CDR3 protein: ASSSQGAPSTDTQY

D gene: TRBD2
V gene: TRBV6-5
J gene: TRBJ2-1
CDR3 protein: ASSFLAGGYEQF

D gene: NA
V gene: TRBV28
J gene: TRBJ1-5
CDR3 protein: ASSPGGNNQPQH

D gene: TRBD1
V gene: TRBV19
J gene: TRBJ1-2
CDR3 protein: ATAGTGVGYT

D gene: NA
V gene: TRBV7-2
J gene: TRBJ2-1
CDR3 protein: ASSLTIQAYEQF

D gene: NA
V gene: TRBV5-1
J gene: TRBJ2-2
CDR3 protein: ASSLQGNTGELF

D gene: TRBD1
V gene: TRBV15
J gene: TRBJ1-2
CDR3 protein: ATSRPGTGEGYT

D gene: TRBD2
V gene: TRBV12-5
J gene: TRBJ2-1
CDR3 protein: ASGLVRGLAGGRPYNEQF

D gene: TRBD1
V gene: TRBV25-1
J gene: TRBJ2-4
CDR3 protein: ASIQTGANIQY

D gene: NA
V gene: TRBV19
J gene: TRBJ1-5
CDR3 protein: ASSSKGGNQPQH

D gene: TRBD1
V gene: TRBV28
J gene: TRBJ2-7
CDR3 protein: ASRPRGPAYEQY

D gene: TRBD2
V gene: TRBV19
J gene: TRBJ2-1
CDR3 protein: ASSPLPSGGAVHEQF

D gene: NA
V gene: TRBV6-4
J gene: TRBJ1-6
CDR3 protein: ASREVWGDYNSPLH

D gene: TRBD2
V gene: TRBV3-1/TRBV3-2
J gene: TRBJ2-3
CDR3 protein: ASRTSGSLHTQY

D gene: TRBD1
V gene: TRBV7-2
J gene: TRBJ2-1
CDR3 protein: ASSPAGTGTYNEQF

D gene: NA
V gene: TRBV27
J gene: TRBJ1-2
CDR3 protein: ASSKATNYGYT

D gene: NA
V gene: TRBV19
J gene: TRBJ1-2
CDR3 protein: ASSIETGIYGYT

D gene: NA
V gene: TRBV4-1
J gene: TRBJ1-1
CDR3 protein: ASSQDPGALVTEAF

D gene: TRBD2
V gene: TRBV4-1
J gene: TRBJ2-5
CDR3 protein: ASSQARTSVETQY

D gene: TRBD2
V gene: TRBV27
J gene: TRBJ2-1
CDR3 protein: ASSTSGVISSYNEQF

D gene: NA
V gene: TRBV4-3
J gene: TRBJ1-5
CDR3 protein: ASSQDRTGSGQPQH

D gene: TRBD2
V gene: TRBV19
J gene: TRBJ2-1
CDR3 protein: ASSIGGSRNEQF

D gene: NA
V gene: TRBV19
J gene: TRBJ2-3
CDR3 protein: ASSIAGWATDTQY

D gene: TRBD2
V gene: TRBV5-6
J gene: TRBJ2-7
CDR3 protein: ASSLWGLAGVGAREQY

D gene: NA
V gene: TRBV19
J gene: TRBJ1-2
CDR3 protein: ASSILDSGFYGYT

D gene: TRBD1
V gene: TRBV29-1
J gene: TRBJ1-2
CDR3 protein: SVEVWTGYYGYT

D gene: TRBD2
V gene: TRBV14
J gene: TRBJ2-7
CDR3 protein: ASSQVMGGNYEQY

D gene: TRBD1
V gene: TRBV6-5
J gene: TRBJ1-1
CDR3 protein: ASSYAWTGGNTEAF

D gene: NA
V gene: TRBV6-2/TRBV6-3
J gene: TRBJ1-2
CDR3 protein: ASSYSTRHGGYGYT

D gene: NA
V gene: TRBV10-3
J gene: TRBJ2-7
CDR3 protein: AISESNGAYEQY